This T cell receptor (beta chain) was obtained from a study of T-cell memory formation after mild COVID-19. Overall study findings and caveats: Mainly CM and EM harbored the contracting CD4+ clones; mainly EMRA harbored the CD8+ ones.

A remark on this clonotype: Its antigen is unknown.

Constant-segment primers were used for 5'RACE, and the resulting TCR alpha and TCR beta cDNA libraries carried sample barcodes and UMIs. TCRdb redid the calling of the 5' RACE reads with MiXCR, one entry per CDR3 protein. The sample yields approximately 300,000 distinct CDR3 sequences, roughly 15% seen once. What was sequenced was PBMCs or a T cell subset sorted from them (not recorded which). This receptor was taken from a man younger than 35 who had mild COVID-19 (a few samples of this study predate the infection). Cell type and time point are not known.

The CDR3 loop reads CSARASVAARETQYF. CDR3 DNA: TGCAGTGCTAGAGCCTCGGTCGCCGCTCGGGAGACCCAGTACTTC. The chain has TRBV20-1 and TRBJ2-5; D remains unclear. Deletions cut 1 base from V and 5 bases from J, with 17 bases between. Germline V gene lookup returns CDR1 DFQATT and CDR2 SNEGSKA (reference sequence). CDR3 length equals 15 residues.